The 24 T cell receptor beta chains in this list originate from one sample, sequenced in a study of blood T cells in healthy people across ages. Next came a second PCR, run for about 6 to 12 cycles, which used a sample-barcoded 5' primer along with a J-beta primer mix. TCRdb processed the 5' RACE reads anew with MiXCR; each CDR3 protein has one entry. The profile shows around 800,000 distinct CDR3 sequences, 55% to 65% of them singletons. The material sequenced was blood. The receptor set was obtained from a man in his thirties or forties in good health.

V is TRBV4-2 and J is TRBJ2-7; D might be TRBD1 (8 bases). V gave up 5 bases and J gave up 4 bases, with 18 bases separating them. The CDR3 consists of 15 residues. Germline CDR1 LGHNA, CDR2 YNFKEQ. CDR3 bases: TGTGCCAGCAGCGCCGGGACAGGCGGGGGATACGAGCAGTACTTC. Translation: CASSAGTGGGYEQYF.

The CDR3 sequence: CATGTKGYEQYF. For the CDR3, the DNA is TGTGCCACCGGGACCAAGGGGTACGAGCAGTACTTC. The V and J genes are TRBV15 and TRBJ2-4, with D perhaps matching TRBD1 or TRBD2 (5 bases each). Near its end, the DNA agrees better with TRBJ2-7, so the J call may be wrong. Looked up from germline, CDR1 is LNHNV and CDR2 is YYDKDF (reference sequence). The CDR3 length is 12 residues.

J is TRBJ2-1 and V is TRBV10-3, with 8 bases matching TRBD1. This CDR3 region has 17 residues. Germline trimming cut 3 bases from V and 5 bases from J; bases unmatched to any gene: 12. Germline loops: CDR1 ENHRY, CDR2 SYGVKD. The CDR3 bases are TGTGCCATCAGTGATTCGGTTGCAGGGGGCTTAAACAATGAGCAGTTCTTC. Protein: CAISDSVAGGLNNEQFF.

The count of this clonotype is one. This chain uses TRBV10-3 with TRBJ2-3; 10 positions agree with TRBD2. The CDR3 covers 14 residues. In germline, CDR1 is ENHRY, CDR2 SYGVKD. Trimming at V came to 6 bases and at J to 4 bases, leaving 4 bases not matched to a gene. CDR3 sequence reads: CAISDTSGADTQYF. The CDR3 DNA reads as TGTGCCATCAGCGATACTAGCGGGGCAGATACGCAGTATTTT.

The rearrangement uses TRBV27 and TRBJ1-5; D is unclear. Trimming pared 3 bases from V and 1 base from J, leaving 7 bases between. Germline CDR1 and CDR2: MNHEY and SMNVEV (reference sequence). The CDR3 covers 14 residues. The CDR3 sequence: CASSFVGSNQPQHF. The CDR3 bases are TGTGCCAGCAGTTTTGTCGGCAGCAATCAGCCCCAGCATTTT.

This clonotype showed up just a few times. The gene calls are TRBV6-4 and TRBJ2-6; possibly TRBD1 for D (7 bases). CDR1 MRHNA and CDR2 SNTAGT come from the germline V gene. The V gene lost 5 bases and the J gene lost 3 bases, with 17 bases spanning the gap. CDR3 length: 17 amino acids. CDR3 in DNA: TGTGCCAGCAGTCGACAGGGAGGTGGTGGTGGGGCCAACGTCCTGACTTTC. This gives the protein CASSRQGGGGGANVLTF.

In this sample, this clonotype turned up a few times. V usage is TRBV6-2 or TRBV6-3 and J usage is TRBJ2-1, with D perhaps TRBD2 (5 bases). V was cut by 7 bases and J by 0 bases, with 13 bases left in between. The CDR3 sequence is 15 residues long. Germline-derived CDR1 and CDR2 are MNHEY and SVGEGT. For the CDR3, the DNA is TGTGCCAGCAAAGTTGATGCGGGCTCCTACAATGAGCAGTTCTTC. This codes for CASKVDAGSYNEQFF.

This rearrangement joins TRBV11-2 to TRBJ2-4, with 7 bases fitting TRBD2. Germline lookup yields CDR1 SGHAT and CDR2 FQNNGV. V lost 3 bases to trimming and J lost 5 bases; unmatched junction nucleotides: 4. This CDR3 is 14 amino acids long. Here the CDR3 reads CASSLGRAQNIQYF. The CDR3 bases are TGTGCCAGCAGCTTGGGGAGGGCCCAAAACATTCAGTACTTC. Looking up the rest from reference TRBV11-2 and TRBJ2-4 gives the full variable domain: EAGVAQSPRYKIIEKRQSVAFWCNPISGHATLYWYQQILGQGPKLLIQFQNNGVVDDSQLPKDRFSAERLKGVDSTLKIQPAKLEDSAVYLCASSLGRAQNIQYFGAGTRLSVL.

The CDR3, as DNA: TGTGCCAGCAGCTTTGGACTAGCGGTCTACGAGCAGTACTTC. Encoded protein: CASSFGLAVYEQYF. The chain recombines TRBV11-1 with TRBJ2-7; TRBD2 matches at 10 bases. The junction had 2 bases not matched to a gene; V was cut back by 3 bases and J by 3 bases. Germline CDR1 SGHAT, CDR2 FQDESV (reference sequence). This CDR3 has 14 residues.

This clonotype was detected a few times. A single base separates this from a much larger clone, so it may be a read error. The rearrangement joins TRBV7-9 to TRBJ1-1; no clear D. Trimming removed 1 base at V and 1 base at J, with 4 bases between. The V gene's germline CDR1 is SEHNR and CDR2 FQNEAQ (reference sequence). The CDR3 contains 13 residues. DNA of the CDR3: TGTGCCAGCAGCTTAGAGGAGAACACTGAAGCTTTCTTT. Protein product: CASSLEENTEAFF.

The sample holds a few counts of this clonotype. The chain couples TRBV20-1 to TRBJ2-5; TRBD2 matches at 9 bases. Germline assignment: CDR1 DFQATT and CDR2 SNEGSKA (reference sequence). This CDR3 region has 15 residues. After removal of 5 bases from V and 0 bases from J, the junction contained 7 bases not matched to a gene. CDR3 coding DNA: TGCAGTGCTCAAAGCGGGGGGCAGTACCAAGAGACCCAGTACTTC. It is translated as CSAQSGGQYQETQYF.

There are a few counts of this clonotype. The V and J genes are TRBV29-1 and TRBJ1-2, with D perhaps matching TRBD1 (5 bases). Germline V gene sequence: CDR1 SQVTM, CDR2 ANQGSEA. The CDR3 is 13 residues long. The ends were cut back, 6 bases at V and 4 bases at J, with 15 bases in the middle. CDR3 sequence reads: CSVGGGPSYGYTF. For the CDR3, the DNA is TGCAGCGTCGGCGGGGGACCTAGCTATGGCTACACCTTC.

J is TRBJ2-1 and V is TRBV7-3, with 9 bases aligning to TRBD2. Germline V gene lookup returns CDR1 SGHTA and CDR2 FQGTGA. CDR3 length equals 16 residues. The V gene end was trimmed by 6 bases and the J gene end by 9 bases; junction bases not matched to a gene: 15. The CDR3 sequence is CASSPSAGGVKGEQFF. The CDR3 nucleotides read TGTGCCAGCAGTCCATCAGCGGGGGGCGTTAAGGGTGAGCAGTTCTTC.

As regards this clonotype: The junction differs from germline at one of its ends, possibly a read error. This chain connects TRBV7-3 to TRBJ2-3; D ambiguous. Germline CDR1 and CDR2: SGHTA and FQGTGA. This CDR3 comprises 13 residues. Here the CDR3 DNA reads TGTGCCAGCAGCGTAAGTGTCGCAGATACGCGGTATTTT. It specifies CASSVSVADTRYF.

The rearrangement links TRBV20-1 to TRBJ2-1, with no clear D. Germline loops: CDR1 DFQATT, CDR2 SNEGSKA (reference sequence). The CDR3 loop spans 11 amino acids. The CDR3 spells CRGSGYNEQFF. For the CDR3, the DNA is TGCAGGGGATCGGGTTACAATGAGCAGTTCTTC.

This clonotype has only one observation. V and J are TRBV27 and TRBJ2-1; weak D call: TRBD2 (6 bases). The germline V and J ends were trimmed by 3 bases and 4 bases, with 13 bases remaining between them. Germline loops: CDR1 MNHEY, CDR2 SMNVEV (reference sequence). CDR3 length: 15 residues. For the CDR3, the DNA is TGTGCCAGCAGTTTGGGGGGTTTTGGGTACAATGAGCAGTTCTTC. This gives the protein CASSLGGFGYNEQFF.

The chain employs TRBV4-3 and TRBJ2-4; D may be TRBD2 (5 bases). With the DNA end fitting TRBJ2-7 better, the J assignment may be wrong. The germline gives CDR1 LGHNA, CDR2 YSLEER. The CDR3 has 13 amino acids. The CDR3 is CASSQGEAGEQYF. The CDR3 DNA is TGCGCCAGCAGCCAAGGAGAGGCGGGCGAGCAGTACTTC.

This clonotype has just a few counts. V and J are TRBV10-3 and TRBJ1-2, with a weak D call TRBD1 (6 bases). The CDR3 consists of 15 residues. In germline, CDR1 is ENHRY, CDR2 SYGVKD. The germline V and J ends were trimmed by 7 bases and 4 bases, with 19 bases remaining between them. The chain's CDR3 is CAITERDTDPYGYTF. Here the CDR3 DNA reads TGTGCCATCACCGAGCGGGACACGGATCCCTATGGCTACACCTTC.

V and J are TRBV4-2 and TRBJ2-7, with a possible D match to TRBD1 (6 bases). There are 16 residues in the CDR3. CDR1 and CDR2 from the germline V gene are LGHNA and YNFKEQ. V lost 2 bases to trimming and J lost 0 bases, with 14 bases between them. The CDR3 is CASSQSWTASSYEQYF. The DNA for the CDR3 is TGTGCCAGCAGCCAAAGCTGGACAGCGAGCTCCTACGAGCAGTACTTC.

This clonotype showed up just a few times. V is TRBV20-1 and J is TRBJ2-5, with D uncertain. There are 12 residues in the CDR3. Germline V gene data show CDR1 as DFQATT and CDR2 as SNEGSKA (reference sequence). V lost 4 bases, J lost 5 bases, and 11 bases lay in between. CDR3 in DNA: TGCAGTGCTACAGGACGTGGCGAGACCCAGTACTTC. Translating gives CSATGRGETQYF.

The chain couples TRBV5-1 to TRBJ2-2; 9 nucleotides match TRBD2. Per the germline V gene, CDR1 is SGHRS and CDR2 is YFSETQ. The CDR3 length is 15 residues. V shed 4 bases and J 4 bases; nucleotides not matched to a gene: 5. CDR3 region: CASSRLTSGTGELFF. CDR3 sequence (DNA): TGCGCCAGCAGCCGCCTGACTAGCGGCACCGGGGAGCTGTTTTTT. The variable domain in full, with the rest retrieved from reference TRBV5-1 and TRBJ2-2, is KAGVTQTPRYLIKTRGQQVTLSCSPISGHRSVSWYQQTPGQGLQFLFEYFSETQRNKGNFPGRFSGRQFSNSRSEMNVSTLELGDSALYLCASSRLTSGTGELFFGEGSRLTVL.

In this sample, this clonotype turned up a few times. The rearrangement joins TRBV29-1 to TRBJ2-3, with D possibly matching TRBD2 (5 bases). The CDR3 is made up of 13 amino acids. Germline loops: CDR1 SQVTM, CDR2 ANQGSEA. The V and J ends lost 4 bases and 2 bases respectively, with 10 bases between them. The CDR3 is CSVAASSTDTQYF. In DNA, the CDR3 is TGCAGCGTTGCGGCTAGCTCCACAGATACGCAGTATTTT.

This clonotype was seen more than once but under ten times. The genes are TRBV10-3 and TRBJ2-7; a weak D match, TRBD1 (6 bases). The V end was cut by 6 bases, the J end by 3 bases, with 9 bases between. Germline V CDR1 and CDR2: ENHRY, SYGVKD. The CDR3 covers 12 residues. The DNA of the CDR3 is TGTGCCATCAGGGACAGAGACTACGAGCAGTACTTC. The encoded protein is CAIRDRDYEQYF.

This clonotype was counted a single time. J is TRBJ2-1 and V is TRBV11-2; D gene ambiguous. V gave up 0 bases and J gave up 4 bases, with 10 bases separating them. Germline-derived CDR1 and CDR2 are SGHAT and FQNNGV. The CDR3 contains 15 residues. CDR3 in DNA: TGTGCCAGCAGCTTAGACCTTGGCCGTTACAATGAGCAGTTCTTC. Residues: CASSLDLGRYNEQFF.